Only a few counts were recorded for the clone carrying this TCR beta chain. The source of the sample is a study of cytomegalovirus exposure and HLA in healthy donors. The PCR used 60 Vbeta and 13 Jbeta primers. TCRdb's copy holds only in-frame clones and misses some; the assay was immunoSEQ multiplex PCR. Of 60,000 to 70,000 clones listed, roughly 80% are singletons. CDR3 length: 13 amino acids. Trimming removed 4 bases from V and 1 base from J, with 7 bases in between. CDR1 is WSHSY, CDR2 SAAADI, per germline. The sequenced sample was PBMCs. The chain couples TRBV10-2 to TRBJ1-1; no clear D gene. The origin of this receptor is a woman aged 25 to 39 in good health and CMV-seronegative. In nucleotides, the CDR3 is TGCGCCAGCAGTGCCCGAGAGAACACTGAAGCTTTCTTT. It specifies CASSARENTEAFF.